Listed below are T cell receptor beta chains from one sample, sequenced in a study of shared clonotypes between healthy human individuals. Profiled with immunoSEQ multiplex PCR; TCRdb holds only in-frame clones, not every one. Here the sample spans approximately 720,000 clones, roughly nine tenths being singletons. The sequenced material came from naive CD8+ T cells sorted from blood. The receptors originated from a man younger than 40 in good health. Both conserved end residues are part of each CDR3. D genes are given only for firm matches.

cdr3_nt: TGTGCCTTAGGACAGACGAACACTGAAGCTTTCTTT
cdr3_aa: CALGQTNTEAFF
j_call: TRBJ1-1
v_call: TRBV30
d_call: -

cdr3_nt: TGTGCCAGCAGCTTAGACCTGGGGGGGAACACTGAAGCTTTCTTT
cdr3_aa: CASSLDLGGNTEAFF
j_call: TRBJ1-1
v_call: TRBV7-9
d_call: -

cdr3_nt: TGTGCCAGCAGTTACGAACCAGCGGGAGTCACCGGGGAGCTGTTTTTT
cdr3_aa: CASSYEPAGVTGELFF
j_call: TRBJ2-2
v_call: TRBV6-5
d_call: TRBD2

cdr3_nt: TGTGCCAGCAGCACCTTGGCCGCCCCAGATACGCAGTATTTT
cdr3_aa: CASSTLAAPDTQYF
j_call: TRBJ2-3
v_call: TRBV11-3
d_call: -

cdr3_nt: TGTGCCAGCAGCTTTGGGTCAGGGACAGGGGTTGAAAAACTGTTTTTT
cdr3_aa: CASSFGSGTGVEKLFF
j_call: TRBJ1-4
v_call: TRBV5-4
d_call: TRBD1

cdr3_nt: TGTGCCAGCAGCCCGGGGACTAGCGGGAGGGCCTTGGGGTTGTACAATGAGCAGTTCTTC
cdr3_aa: CASSPGTSGRALGLYNEQFF
j_call: TRBJ2-1
v_call: TRBV7-6
d_call: TRBD2

cdr3_nt: TGTGCCAGCAGCCGACACCCGGGACGGACCTCCTACGAGCAGTACTTC
cdr3_aa: CASSRHPGRTSYEQYF
j_call: TRBJ2-7
v_call: TRBV7-9
d_call: -

cdr3_nt: TGTGCCACCAGCAGAGTTTTGGACCGACAATGGAACACTGAAGCTTTCTTT
cdr3_aa: CATSRVLDRQWNTEAFF
j_call: TRBJ1-1
v_call: TRBV15
d_call: -

cdr3_nt: TGTGCCAGCAGCCGGGACAACACCTACGAGCAGTACTTC
cdr3_aa: CASSRDNTYEQYF
j_call: TRBJ2-7
v_call: TRBV9
d_call: -

cdr3_nt: TGCAGCGTTGAATTAGGAGGTACAGATACGCAGTATTTT
cdr3_aa: CSVELGGTDTQYF
j_call: TRBJ2-3
v_call: TRBV29-1
d_call: -